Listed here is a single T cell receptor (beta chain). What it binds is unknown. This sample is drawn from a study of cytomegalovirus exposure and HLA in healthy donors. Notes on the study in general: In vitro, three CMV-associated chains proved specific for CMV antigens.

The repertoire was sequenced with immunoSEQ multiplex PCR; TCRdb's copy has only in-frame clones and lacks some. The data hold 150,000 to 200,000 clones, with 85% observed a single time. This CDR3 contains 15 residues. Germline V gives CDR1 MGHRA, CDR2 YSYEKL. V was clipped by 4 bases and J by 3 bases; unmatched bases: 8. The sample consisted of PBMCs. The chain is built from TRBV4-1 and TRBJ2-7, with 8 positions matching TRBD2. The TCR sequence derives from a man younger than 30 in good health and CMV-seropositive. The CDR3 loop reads CASSPEAGVLYEQYF. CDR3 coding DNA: TGCGCCAGCAGCCCGGAAGCGGGGGTTCTCTACGAGCAGTACTTC.